This T cell receptor (beta chain) was sequenced in a study of blood T cells in healthy people across ages. Whole-study results and caveats: CMV infection status of these donors was not known.

This clonotype was counted a few times. Its antigen is not identified. Trimming left V 1 base short and J 1 base short, with 16 bases between. The CDR3 totals 17 residues. Germline V lookup: CDR1 SGHAT, CDR2 FQNNGV. Each donor had 7.5 to 10 milliliters of peripheral blood drawn. PCR was performed a second time for about 6 to 11 cycles using a sample-barcoded 5' primer and a J-beta primer mix. TCRdb fed the 5' RACE reads into MiXCR, producing one record per CDR3 protein. The repertoire includes some 1.5 million distinct CDR3 sequences, 28% of them detected once, and roughly 8.2% sits in the top ten. This TCR was recovered from a woman in her twenties or thirties in good health. Input material: blood. The rearrangement links TRBV11-2 to TRBJ2-5; weak D call: TRBD2 (5 bases). The chain's CDR3 is CASSLAPFQRIQETQYF. The CDR3 DNA follows: TGTGCCAGCAGCTTAGCTCCCTTTCAGCGGATCCAAGAGACCCAGTACTTC.